Listed below are T cell receptor beta chains from one sample, sequenced in a study of shared clonotypes between healthy human individuals. Clones were sequenced by immunoSEQ multiplex PCR, and TCRdb holds only the in-frame ones, with some missing. The sample yields about 2 million clones, 85% to 95% seen once. Sample: naive CD4+ T cells sorted from blood. The receptor source for this set is a man aged 18 to 30 in good health. The CDR3 runs from the conserved cysteine through the conserved F or W. The D gene is left open where the match is weak. Not every row has a clone size; where given, it reads once, few, many or a size class.

CDR3 protein: CAWSVGSQGFQETQYF
CDR3 DNA: TGTGCCTGGAGTGTGGGCTCGCAGGGGTTCCAAGAGACCCAGTACTTC
clone size: -
D gene: -
V gene: TRBV30
J gene: TRBJ2-5

CDR3 protein: CASSLVGNQETQYF
CDR3 DNA: TGTGCCAGCAGCTTAGTCGGTAACCAAGAGACCCAGTACTTC
clone size: once
D gene: -
V gene: TRBV7-2
J gene: TRBJ2-5

CDR3 protein: CASRQGSTQETQYF
CDR3 DNA: TGCGCCAGCCGACAGGGGAGTACGCAAGAGACCCAGTACTTC
clone size: -
D gene: TRBD1
V gene: TRBV5-1
J gene: TRBJ2-5

CDR3 protein: CASSGLGGYGYTF
CDR3 DNA: TGTGCCAGCAGCGGGCTCGGGGGTTATGGCTACACCTTC
clone size: few
D gene: -
V gene: TRBV7-9
J gene: TRBJ1-2

CDR3 protein: CASKRTGKSDYGYTF
CDR3 DNA: TGTGCCAGCAAACGGACAGGTAAATCCGACTATGGCTACACCTTC
clone size: -
D gene: TRBD1
V gene: TRBV28
J gene: TRBJ1-2

CDR3 protein: CASFGQGFYGYTF
CDR3 DNA: TGTGCCAGTTTCGGACAGGGTTTCTATGGCTACACCTTC
clone size: -
D gene: TRBD1
V gene: TRBV19
J gene: TRBJ1-2

CDR3 protein: CASSLGAGYGYTF
CDR3 DNA: TGTGCCAGCAGCTTGGGGGCCGGCTATGGCTACACCTTC
clone size: -
D gene: -
V gene: TRBV5-4
J gene: TRBJ1-2

CDR3 protein: CAISASGAYNEQFF
CDR3 DNA: TGTGCCATCAGTGCTAGCGGGGCCTACAATGAGCAGTTCTTC
clone size: -
D gene: TRBD2
V gene: TRBV10-3
J gene: TRBJ2-1

CDR3 protein: CASSTGTVISGANVLTF
CDR3 DNA: TGTGCCAGCAGCACGGGGACGGTGATCTCTGGGGCCAACGTCCTGACTTTC
clone size: -
D gene: -
V gene: TRBV7-9
J gene: TRBJ2-6

CDR3 protein: CASGAFGFSDTQYF
CDR3 DNA: TGTGCCAGCGGTGCTTTCGGGTTCTCAGATACGCAGTATTTT
clone size: -
D gene: -
V gene: TRBV6-1
J gene: TRBJ2-3

CDR3 protein: CASSRDRVTEAFF
CDR3 DNA: TGTGCCAGCAGCCGGGACAGGGTAACTGAAGCTTTCTTT
clone size: -
D gene: TRBD1
V gene: TRBV7-2
J gene: TRBJ1-1

CDR3 protein: CASSLEGGLYNEQFF
CDR3 DNA: TGTGCCAGCAGCCTGGAGGGGGGCCTCTACAATGAGCAGTTCTTC
clone size: -
D gene: -
V gene: TRBV11-1
J gene: TRBJ2-1

CDR3 protein: CACSKTGGFGYGYTF
CDR3 DNA: TGTGCCTGTTCCAAAACAGGGGGCTTTGGCTATGGCTACACCTTC
clone size: -
D gene: TRBD1
V gene: TRBV28
J gene: TRBJ1-2

CDR3 protein: CASSPQGTGEKLFF
CDR3 DNA: TGTGCCAGCAGCCCTCAGGGGACGGGTGAAAAACTGTTTTTT
clone size: -
D gene: -
V gene: TRBV7-6
J gene: TRBJ1-4

CDR3 protein: CASTPGRNSPLHF
CDR3 DNA: TGTGCCAGTACCCCAGGGCGTAATTCACCCCTCCACTTT
clone size: -
D gene: -
V gene: TRBV19
J gene: TRBJ1-6

CDR3 protein: CASSPPGNYGYTF
CDR3 DNA: TGTGCCAGCTCACCCCCCGGGAACTATGGCTACACCTTC
clone size: -
D gene: -
V gene: TRBV18
J gene: TRBJ1-2

CDR3 protein: CASSYSQGRNYGYTF
CDR3 DNA: TGTGCCAGCAGTTACTCCCAGGGACGGAACTATGGCTACACCTTC
clone size: -
D gene: -
V gene: TRBV6-6
J gene: TRBJ1-2

CDR3 protein: CATSSRDRKSYEQYF
CDR3 DNA: TGTGCAACCTCGTCAAGGGACAGGAAATCCTACGAGCAGTACTTC
clone size: -
D gene: -
V gene: TRBV12-2
J gene: TRBJ2-7

CDR3 protein: CASSQGPPGTEAFF
CDR3 DNA: TGTGCCAGCAGTCAAGGACCCCCAGGGACTGAAGCTTTCTTT
clone size: once
D gene: -
V gene: TRBV27
J gene: TRBJ1-1

CDR3 protein: CASSSRTVNTEAFF
CDR3 DNA: TGTGCCAGCAGTTCGCGGACGGTGAACACTGAAGCTTTCTTT
clone size: -
D gene: -
V gene: TRBV2
J gene: TRBJ1-1

CDR3 protein: CSAQDGGRPNEKLFF
CDR3 DNA: TGCAGCGCCCAAGATGGGGGTAGGCCTAATGAAAAACTGTTTTTT
clone size: -
D gene: -
V gene: TRBV29-1
J gene: TRBJ1-4

CDR3 protein: CASSLIEIAGDNSYNEQFF
CDR3 DNA: TGTGCCAGCAGCTTGATCGAAATAGCGGGGGATAACTCCTACAATGAGCAGTTCTTC
clone size: -
D gene: TRBD2
V gene: TRBV5-6
J gene: TRBJ2-1

CDR3 protein: CASSLQGKPYEQYF
CDR3 DNA: TGTGCCAGCAGCCTACAGGGTAAGCCCTACGAGCAGTACTTC
clone size: -
D gene: -
V gene: TRBV6-5
J gene: TRBJ2-7

CDR3 protein: CASSLGQDQPQHF
CDR3 DNA: TGTGCCAGCAGCTTGGGACAGGATCAGCCCCAGCATTTT
clone size: -
D gene: -
V gene: TRBV5-6
J gene: TRBJ1-5

CDR3 protein: CASSLSGSGTDTQYF
CDR3 DNA: TGTGCCAGCAGCTTATCGGGGAGCGGCACAGATACGCAGTATTTT
clone size: -
D gene: -
V gene: TRBV7-3
J gene: TRBJ2-3

CDR3 protein: CASSRTSGTYNEQFF
CDR3 DNA: TGTGCCAGCAGTCGGACTAGCGGGACCTACAATGAGCAGTTCTTC
clone size: -
D gene: TRBD2
V gene: TRBV6-5
J gene: TRBJ2-1

CDR3 protein: CASSPEPSGGADTQYF
CDR3 DNA: TGCGCCAGCAGCCCCGAACCGTCAGGTGGGGCAGATACGCAGTATTTT
clone size: -
D gene: -
V gene: TRBV5-1
J gene: TRBJ2-3

CDR3 protein: CASRQGEKLFF
CDR3 DNA: TGTGCCAGTCGTCAGGGGGAAAAACTGTTTTTC
clone size: few
D gene: TRBD1
V gene: TRBV5-5
J gene: TRBJ1-4

CDR3 protein: CASSEQDSGANVLTF
CDR3 DNA: TGTGCCAGCAGTGAACAAGACTCTGGGGCCAACGTCCTGACTTTC
clone size: once
D gene: -
V gene: TRBV2
J gene: TRBJ2-6

CDR3 protein: CASRDSMGISDTQYF
CDR3 DNA: TGTGCCAGCAGGGACAGCATGGGGATTTCAGATACGCAGTATTTT
clone size: -
D gene: -
V gene: TRBV6-1
J gene: TRBJ2-3

CDR3 protein: CASLFRGGTEAFF
CDR3 DNA: TGTGCCAGTCTATTCAGGGGGGGGACTGAAGCTTTCTTT
clone size: -
D gene: TRBD1
V gene: TRBV6-5
J gene: TRBJ1-1

CDR3 protein: CASSLYRGDIAKNIQYF
CDR3 DNA: TGCGCCAGCAGCTTATACAGGGGGGACATAGCCAAAAACATTCAGTACTTC
clone size: -
D gene: TRBD1
V gene: TRBV4-1
J gene: TRBJ2-4

CDR3 protein: CASSGRVGTDYGYTF
CDR3 DNA: TGTGCCAGCAGCGGACGCGTGGGGACGGATTATGGCTACACCTTC
clone size: once
D gene: -
V gene: TRBV9
J gene: TRBJ1-2

CDR3 protein: CASSPVTDTQYF
CDR3 DNA: TGTGCCAGCTCACCGGTCACAGATACGCAGTATTTT
clone size: -
D gene: -
V gene: TRBV18
J gene: TRBJ2-3

CDR3 protein: CASRTILTDTQYF
CDR3 DNA: TGTGCCAGTAGGACCATCCTCACAGATACGCAGTATTTT
clone size: -
D gene: -
V gene: TRBV19
J gene: TRBJ2-3

CDR3 protein: CASSLVAGQGWSEQYF
CDR3 DNA: TGCGCCAGCAGCTTGGTAGCGGGACAGGGTTGGAGCGAGCAGTACTTC
clone size: -
D gene: -
V gene: TRBV5-1
J gene: TRBJ2-7

CDR3 protein: CASSPTVPGQDNYEQYF
CDR3 DNA: TGCGCCAGCAGCCCCACGGTCCCGGGACAGGACAACTACGAGCAGTACTTC
clone size: -
D gene: TRBD1
V gene: TRBV5-1
J gene: TRBJ2-7

CDR3 protein: CASSQEVGASNQPQHF
CDR3 DNA: TGCGCCAGCAGCCAAGAAGTGGGGGCTAGCAATCAGCCCCAGCATTTT
clone size: -
D gene: -
V gene: TRBV4-1
J gene: TRBJ1-5

CDR3 protein: CASSRTGISYEQYF
CDR3 DNA: TGTGCCAGCTCGCGGACAGGGATATCCTACGAGCAGTACTTC
clone size: -
D gene: TRBD1
V gene: TRBV27
J gene: TRBJ2-7

CDR3 protein: CASGLGGQDTEAFF
CDR3 DNA: TGTGCTAGTGGTTTGGGGGGTCAGGACACTGAAGCTTTCTTT
clone size: -
D gene: -
V gene: TRBV12-5
J gene: TRBJ1-1

CDR3 protein: CAIREQGGNTEAFF
CDR3 DNA: TGTGCCATCAGGGAACAGGGGGGGAACACTGAAGCTTTCTTT
clone size: -
D gene: TRBD1
V gene: TRBV10-3
J gene: TRBJ1-1

CDR3 protein: CASSLNNYGYTF
CDR3 DNA: TGTGCCAGCAGCTTAAATAACTATGGCTACACCTTC
clone size: -
D gene: -
V gene: TRBV5-4
J gene: TRBJ1-2

CDR3 protein: CASSFSRGQNYGYTF
CDR3 DNA: TGTGCCAGCAGCTTCTCCCGGGGACAGAACTATGGCTACACCTTC
clone size: -
D gene: TRBD1
V gene: TRBV7-8
J gene: TRBJ1-2

CDR3 protein: CASSDTYKNIQYF
CDR3 DNA: TGTGCCAGTAGCGATACATACAAAAACATTCAGTACTTC
clone size: -
D gene: -
V gene: TRBV19
J gene: TRBJ2-4

CDR3 protein: CASSERTGGDGYTF
CDR3 DNA: TGTGCCAGCAGTGAAAGGACAGGGGGCGATGGCTACACCTTC
clone size: -
D gene: TRBD1
V gene: TRBV2
J gene: TRBJ1-2

CDR3 protein: CASSEGNQPQHF
CDR3 DNA: TGTGCCAGCAGTGAGGGGAATCAGCCCCAGCATTTT
clone size: few
D gene: -
V gene: TRBV25-1
J gene: TRBJ1-5

CDR3 protein: CASSYSGTGGTEAFF
CDR3 DNA: TGTGCCAGCAGTTACTCTGGGACAGGGGGCACTGAAGCTTTCTTT
clone size: -
D gene: TRBD1
V gene: TRBV6-6
J gene: TRBJ1-1

CDR3 protein: CASGGTNPTGEQFF
CDR3 DNA: TGTGCCAGCGGGGGAACTAACCCCACGGGGGAGCAGTTCTTC
clone size: -
D gene: -
V gene: TRBV21-1
J gene: TRBJ2-1

CDR3 protein: CASSYRGDIQYF
CDR3 DNA: TGTGCCAGCAGCTACAGGGGTGACATTCAGTACTTC
clone size: -
D gene: TRBD1
V gene: TRBV11-2
J gene: TRBJ2-4

CDR3 protein: CASRGGGNTIYF
CDR3 DNA: TGTGCCAGCCGGGGAGGAGGAAACACCATATATTTT
clone size: -
D gene: -
V gene: TRBV14
J gene: TRBJ1-3

CDR3 protein: CASRRSGTTNYGYTF
CDR3 DNA: TGTGCCAGCCGACGGTCCGGGACAACTAACTATGGCTACACCTTC
clone size: -
D gene: -
V gene: TRBV19
J gene: TRBJ1-2

CDR3 protein: CASTRRGDGYTF
CDR3 DNA: TGTGCCAGCACGCGCCGTGGGGATGGCTACACCTTC
clone size: -
D gene: -
V gene: TRBV18
J gene: TRBJ1-2

CDR3 protein: CASSPTYRVKIWYGNQPQHF
CDR3 DNA: TGCGCCAGCAGTCCCACCTACAGGGTGAAGATTTGGTATGGCAATCAGCCCCAGCATTTT
clone size: -
D gene: -
V gene: TRBV10-1
J gene: TRBJ1-5

CDR3 protein: CASSLNRDSFEQFF
CDR3 DNA: TGTGCCAGCAGCTTAAACCGGGACTCCTTCGAGCAGTTCTTC
clone size: -
D gene: -
V gene: TRBV11-3
J gene: TRBJ2-1

CDR3 protein: CASSEARGVYEQYF
CDR3 DNA: TGTGCCAGCAGTGAAGCCCGGGGCGTCTACGAGCAGTACTTC
clone size: -
D gene: -
V gene: TRBV2
J gene: TRBJ2-7